These T cell receptor beta chains were read from a single sample in a study of blood T cell repertoires in COVID-19. TCRdb's table, derived via immunoSEQ multiplex PCR, lists solely in-frame clones and lacks some. Of approximately 200,000 clones listed, approximately 88% are singletons. Sequences were obtained from PBMCs or T cells enriched from blood (not recorded which). Every receptor here comes from a woman aged 25-40 years who had recovered from COVID-19. CDR3s include the opening cysteine and the closing phenylalanine or tryptophan. The order of the fields is D gene, J gene, V gene, CDR3 protein. D genes are given only for firm matches.

D gene: TRBD1; J gene: TRBJ2-3; V gene: TRBV6-5; CDR3 protein: CASSYGQGTIDTQYF
D gene: .; J gene: TRBJ2-1; V gene: TRBV12-3/TRBV12-4; CDR3 protein: CASSLYNEQFF
D gene: .; J gene: TRBJ2-7; V gene: TRBV6-6; CDR3 protein: CATIGQTYEQYF
D gene: .; J gene: TRBJ1-4; V gene: TRBV5-5; CDR3 protein: CASSLGTASNEKLFF
D gene: .; J gene: TRBJ1-5; V gene: TRBV5-6; CDR3 protein: CASSFTYRVGQPQHF
D gene: TRBD1; J gene: TRBJ2-5; V gene: TRBV10-3; CDR3 protein: CAIRTGTGGFQETQYF
D gene: .; J gene: TRBJ2-2; V gene: TRBV24-1; CDR3 protein: CATSDFGLNTGELFF
D gene: TRBD1; J gene: TRBJ1-3; V gene: TRBV28; CDR3 protein: CASRKWTGSSGNTIYF
D gene: .; J gene: TRBJ1-2; V gene: TRBV27; CDR3 protein: CASSLYPNEADLSYGYTF
D gene: .; J gene: TRBJ1-2; V gene: TRBV13; CDR3 protein: CASSRRSTAVGYTF
D gene: .; J gene: TRBJ2-1; V gene: TRBV19; CDR3 protein: CATTGNEQFF
D gene: TRBD2; J gene: TRBJ2-5; V gene: TRBV2; CDR3 protein: CASSGSSGGVETQYF
D gene: TRBD1; J gene: TRBJ2-5; V gene: TRBV5-5; CDR3 protein: CASSIDRAETQYF
D gene: TRBD1; J gene: TRBJ1-2; V gene: TRBV27; CDR3 protein: CASSFGTGSYGYTF
D gene: .; J gene: TRBJ2-3; V gene: TRBV6-5; CDR3 protein: CATMGRGLSTDTQYF
D gene: .; J gene: TRBJ1-2; V gene: TRBV25-1; CDR3 protein: CASSELQFGYGYTF
D gene: .; J gene: TRBJ2-5; V gene: TRBV5-1; CDR3 protein: CASSLPTDQETQYF
D gene: TRBD1; J gene: TRBJ1-5; V gene: TRBV2; CDR3 protein: CASTGTGKGGNQPQHF
D gene: TRBD1; J gene: TRBJ1-2; V gene: TRBV7-9; CDR3 protein: CASSTTDRGYYGYTF
D gene: .; J gene: TRBJ2-3; V gene: TRBV6-5; CDR3 protein: CASIFAGSNTDTQYF
D gene: TRBD1; J gene: TRBJ1-2; V gene: TRBV19; CDR3 protein: CASSRQGVNGYTF
D gene: .; J gene: TRBJ2-7; V gene: TRBV5-6; CDR3 protein: CASFTTGSYEQYF
D gene: TRBD1; J gene: TRBJ2-1; V gene: TRBV2; CDR3 protein: CASIRDRVWEQFF
D gene: .; J gene: TRBJ2-2; V gene: TRBV5-4; CDR3 protein: CASSLAQRASTGELFF
D gene: TRBD1; J gene: TRBJ1-1; V gene: TRBV14; CDR3 protein: CASSQGIGQVEAFF
D gene: .; J gene: TRBJ1-5; V gene: TRBV7-8; CDR3 protein: CASSPPRRVGAYQPQHF
D gene: .; J gene: TRBJ2-3; V gene: TRBV2; CDR3 protein: CASSVALTDTQYF
D gene: .; J gene: TRBJ1-1; V gene: TRBV2; CDR3 protein: CASSAQGRVLTNTEAFF